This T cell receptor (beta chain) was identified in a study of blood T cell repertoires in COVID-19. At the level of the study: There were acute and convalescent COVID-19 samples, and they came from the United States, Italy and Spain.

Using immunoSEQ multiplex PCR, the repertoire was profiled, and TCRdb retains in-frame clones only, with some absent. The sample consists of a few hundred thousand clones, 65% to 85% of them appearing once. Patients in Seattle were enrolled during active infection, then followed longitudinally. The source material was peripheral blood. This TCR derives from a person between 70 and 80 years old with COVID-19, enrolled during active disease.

CDR3: CATSIALGVGTEAFF. DNA of the CDR3: TGTGCCACCAGCATAGCTTTAGGGGTAGGGACTGAAGCTTTCTTT. The rearrangement joins TRBV15 to TRBJ1-1; a possible D gene is TRBD1 (5 bases). This CDR3 has 15 residues. V lost 4 bases, J lost 5 bases, and 17 bases lay in between. The germline gives CDR1 LNHNV, CDR2 YYDKDF (reference sequence).